The 9 T cell receptor beta chains presented below share a single source sample, sequenced in a study of blood T cell repertoires in COVID-19. The data were produced by immunoSEQ multiplex PCR, yet TCRdb's version contains in-frame clones alone and is incomplete. This sample has some 150,000 clones, with about 92% found just once. Material for sequencing was peripheral blood. The source is a human donor in a cohort sampled during active COVID-19.

The chain is built from TRBV9 and TRBJ2-4, with 7 positions matching TRBD2. The V gene end was trimmed by 0 bases and the J gene end by 2 bases; junction bases not matched to a gene: 2. Germline-derived CDR1 and CDR2 are SGDLS and YYNGEE. The CDR3 has 15 residues. The DNA of the CDR3 is TGTGCCAGCAGCGTAGACGGGAGGACCAAAAACATTCAGTACTTC. This translates into CASSVDGRTKNIQYF.

A single count supports this clone. The chain carries TRBV6-5 and TRBJ1-5, with 7 bases fitting TRBD1. This CDR3 is 12 amino acids long. Trimming removed 4 bases from V and 9 bases from J; junction bases left unmatched: 3. The germline V gene has CDR1 MNHEY and CDR2 SVGAGI. The CDR3 here is CASSSRQGPQHF. The CDR3 DNA is TGTGCCAGCAGTTCCCGACAGGGGCCCCAGCATTTT.

The V call is TRBV2, the J call TRBJ2-5, with 8 positions matching TRBD2. V shed 6 bases, J shed 4 bases, and the junction held 10 bases outside the gene matches. CDR1 is SNHLY, CDR2 FYNNEI, per germline. CDR3 length equals 15 residues. CDR3 protein: CASSELAGTGETQYF. CDR3 nucleotide sequence: TGTGCCAGCAGCGAATTAGCGGGGACGGGAGAGACCCAGTACTTC.

J is TRBJ1-1 and V is TRBV3-1 (or the pseudogene TRBV3-2), with D possibly being TRBD1 (5 bases). There are 14 residues in the CDR3. Germline V gives CDR1 LGHDT, CDR2 YNNKEL (reference sequence). Trimming cost V 7 bases and J 2 bases, with 14 bases left between them. Written as DNA, the CDR3 is TGTGCCAGCAACATGCGGGGCCTTAACACTGAAGCTTTCTTT. It encodes CASNMRGLNTEAFF.

Regarding this clone: Different DNA sequences within this sample yield the same CDR3. The rearrangement joins TRBV2 to TRBJ1-2, with a weak D call TRBD1 (5 bases). This CDR3 is 13 amino acids long. V dropped 2 bases and J dropped 3 bases, with 7 bases sitting between them. Germline values: CDR1 SNHLY, CDR2 FYNNEI. CDR3 DNA: TGTGCCAGCAGTGAATCCAGGGACTATGGCTACACCTTC. It is translated as CASSESRDYGYTF.

The chain carries TRBV7-9 and TRBJ2-1; 10 positions match TRBD1. The germline V gene encodes CDR1 SEHNR and CDR2 FQNEAQ (reference sequence). J was trimmed by 6 bases and V by 1 base; bases with no gene match: 3. This CDR3 contains 15 residues. CDR3 region: CASSLDRTGGNEQFF. CDR3 DNA: TGTGCCAGCAGCTTAGATCGGACAGGGGGCAATGAGCAGTTCTTC.

This chain connects TRBV14 to TRBJ2-7, with D tentatively TRBD1 (5 bases). V dropped 0 bases and J dropped 6 bases, with 9 bases sitting between them. The CDR3 consists of 13 residues. Germline loops: CDR1 SGHDN, CDR2 FVKESK. In nucleotides, the CDR3 is TGTGCCAGCAGCCAAGATCGCCAGGGCGAGCAGTACTTC. It codes for CASSQDRQGEQYF. Using reference TRBV14 and TRBJ2-7 for the parts outside the CDR3, the full variable domain is EAGVTQFPSHSVIEKGQTVTLRCDPISGHDNLYWYRRVMGKEIKFLLHFVKESKQDESGMPNNRFLAERTGGTYSTLKVQPAELEDSGVYFCASSQDRQGEQYFGPGTRLTVT.

By proportion, this clone is medium-sized. This rearrangement joins TRBV7-3 to TRBJ1-2; no clear D. The CDR3 totals 14 residues. With 1 base removed from V and 6 bases from J, the gap between germline ends came to 12 bases. Germline V gene sequence: CDR1 SGHTA, CDR2 FQGTGA. In DNA form, the CDR3 reads TGTGCCAGCAGCTTAAGTCTCAGAGGAGATGGCTACACCTTC. It is translated as CASSLSLRGDGYTF.

This clone showed up many times. V and J are TRBV6-2 or TRBV6-3 and TRBJ2-7; TRBD2 aligns across 14 bases. After removal of 0 bases from V and 6 bases from J, the junction contained 1 base not matched to a gene. Germline lookup yields CDR1 MNHEY and CDR2 SVGEGT. This CDR3 is 15 amino acids long. The CDR3 region is CASSYSTSGGAEQYF. In DNA form, the CDR3 reads TGTGCCAGCAGTTACTCGACTAGCGGGGGGGCCGAGCAGTACTTC.